Each of the 27 T cell receptor beta chains below was sequenced from the same sample in a study of cytomegalovirus exposure and HLA in healthy donors. With 60 Vbeta and 13 Jbeta primers, the PCR was carried out. The repertoire was sequenced with immunoSEQ multiplex PCR; TCRdb's copy has only in-frame clones and lacks some. In the table there are about 200,000 clones, more than 65% of which are singletons. Sample: PBMCs. The source is a woman younger than 45 in good health and CMV-seronegative.

The chain links TRBV4-1 to TRBJ1-2; D is ambiguous. V was cut by 1 base and J by 8 bases, with 14 bases left in between. The CDR3 has 14 residues. From germline, CDR1 is MGHRA and CDR2 YSYEKL. The CDR3 loop is CASSQVWREGGYTF. CDR3 nucleotide sequence: TGCGCCAGCAGCCAAGTCTGGAGGGAGGGAGGCTACACCTTC.

The chain carries TRBV2 and TRBJ2-5; 8 nucleotides line up with TRBD2. CDR3 size: 14 residues. Germline CDR1 and CDR2: SNHLY and FYNNEI. V was clipped by 7 bases and J by 5 bases; unmatched bases: 9. Here the CDR3 DNA reads TGTGCCAGCAAGAACGGGGGCGGGAGGGAGACCCAGTACTTC. Translated, it gives CASKNGGGRETQYF.

The sample holds one count of this clone. The chain uses TRBV21-1 and TRBJ2-6; the table's D gene call, TRBD2, was not cross checked with the DNA. TRBV21-1 is tagged as a pseudogene. The CDR3 loop spans 17 amino acids. CDR3 sequence (DNA): TGTGCCAGCATTTTAAAAGACCGAAGAGGAGGGGCCAACGTCCTGACTTTC. Protein: CASILKDRRGGANVLTF.

J is TRBJ1-1 and V is TRBV4-2; D is ambiguous. Trimming left V 5 bases short and J 1 base short, with 17 bases between. The CDR3 extends over 16 amino acids. Germline CDR1 LGHNA, CDR2 YNFKEQ. CDR3 nucleotides: TGTGCCAGCAGCTTGCCGACCGACATCGCGAACACTGAAGCTTTCTTT. This codes for CASSLPTDIANTEAFF.

V and J are TRBV7-6 and TRBJ2-7; 11 bases align to TRBD1. The CDR3 contains 16 residues. V was clipped by 0 bases and J by 4 bases; unmatched bases: 5. Germline assignment: CDR1 SGHVS and CDR2 FNYEAQ. CDR3 DNA sequence: TGTGCCAGCAGCTTAGCGCTAGGGACAGGGGGGTACGAGCAGTACTTC. Translation: CASSLALGTGGYEQYF.

This clone was recorded a few times. The gene calls are TRBV19 and TRBJ2-7; D unresolved. CDR3 length: 15 amino acids. CDR1 and CDR2 (germline): LNHDA, SQIVND (reference sequence). With 4 bases removed from V and 5 bases from J, the gap between germline ends came to 18 bases. In nucleotides, the CDR3 is TGTGCCAGTAGTAACCCCGGCGGCCCTAGGAACGAGCAGTACTTC. Protein: CASSNPGGPRNEQYF.

The chain is built from TRBV4-3 and TRBJ2-1, with 13 bases aligning to TRBD2. Germline CDR1 reads LGHNA; CDR2 reads YSLEER. J gave up 1 base and V 0 bases, and 6 bases lay outside the gene matches. The CDR3 length is 19 residues. CDR3 region: CASSQDLGLAGLSYNEQFF. CDR3 nucleotides: TGCGCCAGCAGCCAAGATCTGGGACTAGCGGGACTGTCCTACAATGAGCAGTTCTTC.

This clone is a singleton in its sample. The gene calls are TRBV7-9 and TRBJ2-3; 11 bases match TRBD2. Per germline, CDR1 SEHNR and CDR2 FQNEAQ (reference sequence). This CDR3 comprises 17 residues. With 1 base clipped from V and 5 bases from J, the junction kept 8 bases outside the gene matches. Written as DNA, the CDR3 is TGTGCCAGCAGCTTAGGCGGGACTAGCGGAGCGGAAGATACGCAGTATTTT. It encodes CASSLGGTSGAEDTQYF.

J is TRBJ1-2 and V is TRBV6-1, with D unresolved. The V gene lost 3 bases and the J gene lost 3 bases, with 14 bases spanning the gap. The CDR3 sequence is 15 residues long. Looked up from germline, CDR1 is MNHNS and CDR2 is SASEGT. The DNA of the CDR3 is TGTGCCAGCAGTGACGGGGAGCGTTTTGACTATGGCTACACCTTC. Protein sequence: CASSDGERFDYGYTF.

The V and J genes are TRBV19 and TRBJ2-3, with 7 bases fitting TRBD2. Germline V lookup: CDR1 LNHDA, CDR2 SQIVND (reference sequence). With V trimmed by 6 bases and J by 0 bases, 6 bases remained unmatched. The CDR3 is 15 residues long. CDR3 sequence: CASRKSGVSTDTQYF. The CDR3 nucleotides read TGTGCCAGTAGGAAGAGCGGGGTGAGCACAGATACGCAGTATTTT. Full variable domain (rest looked up from reference TRBV19 and TRBJ2-3): DGGITQSPKYLFRKEGQNVTLSCEQNLNHDAMYWYRQDPGQGLRLIYYSQIVNDFQKGDIAEGYSVSREKKESFPLTVTSAQKNPTAFYLCASRKSGVSTDTQYFGPGTRLTVL.

The chain employs TRBV2 and TRBJ1-2, with D possibly TRBD1 on 5 matching bases. The V end lost 6 bases, the J end lost 4 bases, and 12 bases lay between the germline ends. Germline values: CDR1 SNHLY, CDR2 FYNNEI. This CDR3 contains 13 residues. The CDR3 spells CASRGEAIYGYTF. In DNA form, the CDR3 reads TGTGCCAGCAGGGGGGAGGCGATCTATGGCTACACCTTC.

The rearrangement links TRBV4-1 to TRBJ1-1; a weak D match, TRBD1 (5 bases). The CDR3 sequence is 16 residues long. V was trimmed by 6 bases and J by 11 bases, leaving 28 bases between them. The germline CDR1 and CDR2 sequences are MGHRA and YSYEKL. CDR3 amino acids: CASRLGVGGDLEGAFF. In nucleotides, the CDR3 is TGCGCCAGCAGATTGGGGGTGGGGGGGGACCTCGAGGGCGCTTTCTTT.

The genes are TRBV5-1 and TRBJ1-4; the D gene is possibly TRBD1 (5 bases). CDR3 length: 14 amino acids. CDR1 is SGHRS, CDR2 YFSETQ, per germline. Trimming left V 1 base short and J 8 bases short, with 12 bases between. The CDR3 sequence: CASSLFQGSEKLFF. CDR3 DNA: TGCGCCAGCAGCTTGTTCCAGGGTTCAGAAAAACTGTTTTTT.

V usage is TRBV4-2 and J usage is TRBJ1-1; TRBD1 agrees at 7 bases. CDR1 and CDR2 from the germline V gene are LGHNA and YNFKEQ. The V and J ends lost 3 bases and 3 bases, in that order; junction bases with no gene match: 7. The CDR3 runs 15 residues. CDR3 nucleotides: TGTGCCAGCAGCCAGGCACCGGGACAGTACACTGAAGCTTTCTTT. This sequence encodes CASSQAPGQYTEAFF.

The chain links TRBV4-3 to TRBJ2-3; 7 nucleotides match TRBD1. This CDR3 contains 14 residues. Per germline, CDR1 LGHNA and CDR2 YSLEER. Trimming removed 0 bases from V and 7 bases from J; junction bases left unmatched: 4. The CDR3 coding sequence is TGCGCCAGCAGCCAAGATAGGACAGGCTATACGCAGTATTTT. It yields the protein CASSQDRTGYTQYF.

The chain is built from TRBV7-2 and TRBJ2-1, with D possibly being TRBD2 (6 bases). The V gene lost 5 bases and the J gene lost 7 bases, with 15 bases spanning the gap. There are 14 residues in the CDR3. Germline V gene lookup returns CDR1 SGHTA and CDR2 FQGNSA. DNA for the CDR3: TGTGCCAGCAGCCCCACGGGGGATGATAATGAGCAGTTCTTC. Its protein is CASSPTGDDNEQFF.

The chain is built from TRBV5-1 and TRBJ2-5; 11 bases match TRBD2. The CDR3 consists of 16 residues. The germline CDR1 and CDR2 sequences are SGHRS and YFSETQ. J was trimmed by 5 bases and V by 3 bases; bases with no gene match: 9. The CDR3 nucleotides are TGCGCCAGCAGCTGGAATAGCGGGGGGGCGGAGGAGACCCAGTACTTC. It specifies CASSWNSGGAEETQYF. Full variable domain (missing parts from reference TRBV5-1 and TRBJ2-5): KAGVTQTPRYLIKTRGQQVTLSCSPISGHRSVSWYQQTPGQGLQFLFEYFSETQRNKGNFPGRFSGRQFSNSRSEMNVSTLELGDSALYLCASSWNSGGAEETQYFGPGTRLLVL.

The chain uses TRBV6-5 and TRBJ1-2, with D tentatively TRBD1 (6 bases). The CDR3 contains 15 residues. CDR1 is MNHEY, CDR2 SVGAGI, per germline. V was trimmed by 2 bases and J by 4 bases, leaving 14 bases between them. The CDR3 DNA reads TGTGCCAGCAGTTACCATGAACAGGGAGTCTATGGCTACACCTTC. Translating gives CASSYHEQGVYGYTF.

This clone was observed a few times. J is TRBJ1-1 and V is TRBV9, with 10 bases aligning to TRBD1. The V gene's germline CDR1 is SGDLS and CDR2 YYNGEE. After removal of 0 bases from V and 3 bases from J, the junction contained 5 bases not matched to a gene. The CDR3 length is 16 residues. The CDR3 spells CASSVGQGAGYTEAFF. The CDR3 nucleotides read TGTGCCAGCAGCGTAGGACAGGGGGCAGGGTACACTGAAGCTTTCTTT. The variable domain in full, with the rest retrieved from reference TRBV9 and TRBJ1-1, is DSGVTQTPKHLITATGQRVTLRCSPRSGDLSVYWYQQSLDQGLQFLIQYYNGEERAKGNILERFSAQQFPDLHSELNLSSLELGDSALYFCASSVGQGAGYTEAFFGQGTRLTVV.

This chain connects TRBV4-3 to TRBJ1-2, with D perhaps TRBD1 (5 bases). There are 18 residues in the CDR3. CDR1 and CDR2 from the germline V gene are LGHNA and YSLEER. Trimming stripped 6 bases from V and 4 bases from J, with 27 bases between. The CDR3 coding sequence is TGCGCCAGCAGTCGGGGGGGGACGGAGCCACGGACTAGCTATGGCTACACCTTC. Translating gives CASSRGGTEPRTSYGYTF.

The V and J genes are TRBV15 and TRBJ1-1, with no clear D. The germline gives CDR1 LNHNV, CDR2 YYDKDF (reference sequence). The germline V and J ends were trimmed by 7 bases and 4 bases, with 16 bases remaining between them. There are 14 residues in the CDR3. CDR3 DNA sequence: TGTGCCACCACTACCGGGAGCGCTATCACTGAAGCTTTCTTT. Its protein product is CATTTGSAITEAFF.

CDR3 in amino acids: CASSLLGDNFNSPLHF. The CDR3 coding sequence is TGTGCCAGCAGTTTATTGGGGGACAATTTTAATTCACCCCTCCACTTT. J is TRBJ1-6 and V is TRBV28; tentatively, D is TRBD1 (6 bases). Between the trimmed V and J ends, which lost 1 base and 6 bases, there was a span of 13 bases. CDR3 length: 16 residues. Germline V gives CDR1 MDHEN, CDR2 SYDVKM.

This clone has just a few counts. The gene calls are TRBV5-8 and TRBJ1-5, with D perhaps TRBD1 (6 bases). The CDR3 sequence is 13 residues long. V shed 0 bases and J shed 9 bases, with 10 bases lying between them. Germline values: CDR1 SGHTS, CDR2 YDEGEE. CDR3 nucleotide sequence: TGTGCCAGCAGCTTGGCGGGGGGCAGGCCCCAGCATTTT. Protein: CASSLAGGRPQHF.

This clone has only a few counts. V usage is TRBV4-2 and J usage is TRBJ2-7; maybe TRBD1 (5 bases). The V end lost 3 bases, the J end lost 3 bases, and 9 bases lay between the germline ends. This CDR3 has 13 residues. From germline, CDR1 is LGHNA and CDR2 YNFKEQ. CDR3 in amino acids: CASSQDTLYEQYF. In DNA, the CDR3 is TGTGCCAGCAGCCAGGACACTCTCTACGAGCAGTACTTC.

This chain connects TRBV6-1 to TRBJ2-2; D not certain. Germline loops: CDR1 MNHNS, CDR2 SASEGT. This CDR3 region has 11 residues. Trimming took off 8 bases at V and 6 bases at J, with 7 bases between the two ends. Here the CDR3 reads CASAYAGELFF. In DNA, the CDR3 is TGTGCCAGCGCGTATGCCGGGGAGCTGTTTTTT.

This clone has only one observation. V is TRBV7-2 and J is TRBJ2-7, with 13 bases identical to TRBD2. Germline loops: CDR1 SGHTA, CDR2 FQGNSA. The CDR3 runs 15 residues. The V gene end was trimmed by 5 bases and the J gene end by 4 bases; junction bases not matched to a gene: 5. The CDR3 here is CASSRGTSGIYEQYF. CDR3 DNA sequence: TGTGCCAGCAGCCGTGGGACTAGCGGGATTTACGAGCAGTACTTC.

As concerns this clone: This sample also contains other DNA sequences that code for the same CDR3. This chain uses TRBV9 with TRBJ1-3, with D uncertain. Germline V lookup: CDR1 SGDLS, CDR2 YYNGEE. Trimming took 4 bases from V and 0 from J, leaving 17 bases between them. This CDR3 has 17 residues. CDR3: CASSPRQTVSSGNTIYF. The CDR3 DNA sequence: TGTGCCAGCAGCCCACGTCAAACAGTGAGCTCTGGAAACACCATATATTTT.